These 28 T cell receptor beta chains share one sample of origin, sequenced in a study of blood T cell repertoires in COVID-19. Libraries were prepared by immunoSEQ multiplex PCR; TCRdb keeps only in-frame clonotypes and omits some of them. The table includes roughly 120,000 clones, around 85% detected once. The sample consisted of peripheral blood. The receptors stem from a man between 70 and 80 years old who had recovered from COVID-19.

The gene calls are TRBV27 and TRBJ2-3; tentatively, D is TRBD1 (5 bases). Germline lookup yields CDR1 MNHEY and CDR2 SMNVEV (reference sequence). V was clipped by 10 bases and J by 0 bases, with 14 bases between them. There are 14 residues in the CDR3. The CDR3 region is CATQGIGSTDTQYF. The CDR3 nucleotides are TGTGCCACCCAGGGTATCGGCAGCACAGATACGCAGTATTTT.

The rearrangement joins TRBV29-1 to TRBJ2-7, with D possibly TRBD1 on 6 matching bases. CDR1 is SQVTM, CDR2 ANQGSEA, per germline. CDR3 length: 13 amino acids. Trimming took 3 bases from V and 1 from J, leaving 10 bases between them. Here the CDR3 DNA reads TGCAGCGTTGAGGACAGAGAGTCCTACGAGCAGTACTTC. Translation: CSVEDRESYEQYF.

The J gene is TRBJ2-4, the V gene TRBV5-1, with a weak D call TRBD1 (6 bases). Germline V lookup: CDR1 SGHRS, CDR2 YFSETQ. V lost 2 bases, J lost 5 bases, and 17 bases lay in between. CDR3 length: 16 amino acids. Here the CDR3 DNA reads TGCGCCAGCAGCTTAGGACCCTGGGCAGGGGAAAACATTCAGTACTTC. Amino acids: CASSLGPWAGENIQYF.

This clone occurred once. This rearrangement joins TRBV29-1 to TRBJ1-4; TRBD1 matches at 8 bases. With 7 bases clipped from V and 4 bases from J, the junction kept 5 bases outside the gene matches. Germline CDR1 SQVTM, CDR2 ANQGSEA. The CDR3 covers 13 residues. CDR3 in amino acids: CSAGQGINEKLFF. The CDR3 DNA follows: TGCAGCGCCGGACAGGGAATTAATGAAAAACTGTTTTTT.

This clone appeared a single time. The rearrangement links TRBV28 to TRBJ1-1, with TRBD1 matching over 10 bases. V shed 2 bases, J shed 6 bases, and the junction held 6 bases outside the gene matches. The germline gives CDR1 MDHEN, CDR2 SYDVKM. The CDR3 is 15 residues long. CDR3 residues: CASSLGTGAVPEAFF. The CDR3 region has the DNA TGTGCCAGCAGTTTAGGGACAGGGGCTGTGCCTGAAGCTTTCTTT.

The chain employs TRBV5-8 and TRBJ2-5; 8 positions agree with TRBD1. The CDR3 consists of 15 residues. V was clipped by 3 bases and J by 5 bases; unmatched bases: 9. Germline V lookup: CDR1 SGHTS, CDR2 YDEGEE. CDR3 in DNA: TGTGCCAGCAGCTATGGGGACAGGAGTTTTGAGACCCAGTACTTC. It is translated as CASSYGDRSFETQYF.

The rearrangement links TRBV30 to TRBJ2-1, with 8 bases fitting TRBD2. The ends lost 0 bases at V and 9 bases at J; junction bases unmatched: 4. The CDR3 is made up of 13 amino acids. Germline V gene data show CDR1 as GTSNPN and CDR2 as SVGIG (reference sequence). The CDR3 coding sequence is TGTGCCTGGAGTGTAGCGGGGGCCACTGAGCAGTTCTTC. It is translated as CAWSVAGATEQFF.

This sequence joins TRBV6-5 and TRBJ1-5; D not certain. Trimming left V 0 bases short and J 4 bases short, with 7 bases between. CDR1 and CDR2 from the germline V gene are MNHEY and SVGAGI. CDR3 length: 14 residues. The CDR3 here is CASSYSPGNQPQHF. The CDR3 coding sequence is TGTGCCAGCAGTTACTCTCCGGGGAATCAGCCCCAGCATTTT.

The chain joins TRBV2 to TRBJ1-3, with D possibly TRBD1 on 5 matching bases. With 5 bases removed from V and 4 bases from J, the gap between germline ends came to 12 bases. Per the germline V gene, CDR1 is SNHLY and CDR2 is FYNNEI. The CDR3 runs 14 residues. As DNA, the CDR3 is TGTGCCAGCAGTTTCCAGGGAGGAGGAAACACCATATATTTT. Translated: CASSFQGGGNTIYF.

V gene TRBV18 combines with J gene TRBJ2-2; 11 nucleotides match TRBD2. V shed 5 bases and J 1 base; nucleotides not matched to a gene: 0. The CDR3 extends over 15 amino acids. From germline, CDR1 is KGHSH and CDR2 LQKENI. The CDR3 spells CASSGLAGNTGELFF. The CDR3 DNA reads as TGTGCCAGCTCAGGACTAGCGGGGAACACCGGGGAGCTGTTTTTT. Based on the CDR3 plus reference TRBV18 and TRBJ2-2, the full variable domain is NAGVMQNPRHLVRRRGQEARLRCSPMKGHSHVYWYRQLPEEGLKFMVYLQKENIIDESGMPKERFSAEFPKEGPSILRIQQVVRGDSAAYFCASSGLAGNTGELFFGEGSRLTVL.

V usage is TRBV28 and J usage is TRBJ2-7; D gene ambiguous. Germline loops: CDR1 MDHEN, CDR2 SYDVKM. The CDR3 contains 13 residues. V was pared by 2 bases and J by 1 base, with 6 bases between. DNA for the CDR3: TGTGCCAGCAGTTTACTACAGTCCTACGAGCAGTACTTC. This gives the protein CASSLLQSYEQYF.

This chain joins TRBV11-2 and TRBJ1-3, with TRBD1 as a possible D gene (5 bases). V lost 6 bases and J 1 base, leaving 10 bases between the germline ends. The CDR3 length is 14 residues. Per the germline V gene, CDR1 is SGHAT and CDR2 is FQNNGV. The CDR3 DNA reads as TGTGCCAGCAGGTCTGGGGGGTCTGGAAACACCATATATTTT. As protein: CASRSGGSGNTIYF.

The chain employs TRBV7-8 and TRBJ1-5; TRBD1 aligns across 10 bases. CDR3 length: 17 residues. The V gene end was trimmed by 2 bases and the J gene end by 5 bases; junction bases not matched to a gene: 9. Germline values: CDR1 SGHVS, CDR2 FQNEAQ. The CDR3, as DNA: TGTGCCAGCAGCTTATCGGGGTCGACAGGGGGCTATCAGCCCCAGCATTTT. This gives the protein CASSLSGSTGGYQPQHF. Full variable domain (rest looked up from reference TRBV7-8 and TRBJ1-5): GAGVSQSPRYKVAKRGQDVALRCDPISGHVSLFWYQQALGQGPEFLTYFQNEAQLDKSGLPSDRFFAERPEGSVSTLKIQRTQQEDSAVYLCASSLSGSTGGYQPQHFGDGTRLSIL.

This chain uses TRBV10-1 with TRBJ2-3; the D is unclear. Germline CDR1 is WNHNN and CDR2 is SYGVQD (reference sequence). Between the trimmed V and J ends, which lost 2 bases and 0 bases, there was a span of 12 bases. CDR3 length equals 16 residues. The CDR3 loop is CASSEPGTSSTDTQYF. CDR3 DNA sequence: TGCGCCAGCAGTGAGCCAGGAACCTCTAGCACAGATACGCAGTATTTT.

The chain recombines TRBV5-1 with TRBJ1-1; 8 bases align to TRBD1. The germline CDR1 and CDR2 sequences are SGHRS and YFSETQ. Germline trimming cut 0 bases from V and 0 bases from J; bases unmatched to any gene: 4. There are 16 residues in the CDR3. In DNA form, the CDR3 reads TGCGCCAGCAGCTTGGACAGGGGGTCGGTGAACACTGAAGCTTTCTTT. Its translation: CASSLDRGSVNTEAFF.

The V gene is TRBV11-3, the J gene TRBJ2-7; the D gene is possibly TRBD2 (6 bases). The germline gives CDR1 SGHNT, CDR2 YENEEA. The CDR3 totals 13 residues. Trimming removed 5 bases at V and 3 bases at J, with 11 bases between. The CDR3 DNA reads as TGTGCCAGCAGCCCCTCGCGGGGCTACGAGCAGTACTTC. It specifies CASSPSRGYEQYF.

The chain's CDR3 is CATSDWGDTGELFF. As DNA, the CDR3 is TGTGCCACCAGTGATTGGGGGGACACCGGGGAGCTGTTTTTT. The chain recombines TRBV24-1 with TRBJ2-2, with D tentatively TRBD2 (6 bases). Germline loops: CDR1 KGHDR, CDR2 SFDVKD. V lost 2 bases and J 3 bases, leaving 6 bases between the germline ends. This CDR3 is built from 14 residues.

This sequence joins TRBV4-1 and TRBJ2-7; D is possibly TRBD2 (6 bases). Trimming took off 0 bases at V and 2 bases at J, with 11 bases between the two ends. The CDR3 length is 15 residues. CDR1 is MGHRA, CDR2 YSYEKL, per germline. CDR3 bases: TGCGCCAGCAGCCAAGAACTAGCTCCTACCTACGAGCAGTACTTC. This translates into CASSQELAPTYEQYF.

The chain combines TRBV7-2 with TRBJ2-7, with D possibly TRBD1 on 6 matching bases. CDR3 length equals 13 residues. Between the trimmed V and J ends, which lost 3 bases and 3 bases, there was a span of 9 bases. Germline V gene sequence: CDR1 SGHTA, CDR2 FQGNSA. In nucleotides, the CDR3 is TGTGCCAGCAGCTTCCAACAGGGCTACGAGCAGTACTTC. It is translated as CASSFQQGYEQYF.

V gene TRBV7-8 combines with J gene TRBJ1-2; D remains unclear. V gave up 3 bases and J gave up 2 bases, with 10 bases separating them. Germline V gene data show CDR1 as SGHVS and CDR2 as FQNEAQ. There are 14 residues in the CDR3. The CDR3 region has the DNA TGTGCCAGCAGCTTGTACGCGGGGAACTATGGCTACACCTTC. As protein: CASSLYAGNYGYTF.

The chain links TRBV2 to TRBJ2-7; 9 bases match TRBD1. The germline V gene encodes CDR1 SNHLY and CDR2 FYNNEI. This CDR3 comprises 15 residues. V lost 6 bases, J lost 4 bases, and 10 bases stayed unmatched. Here the CDR3 DNA reads TGTGCCAGCAGCGAAACCGGGACAGGGCGTTACGAGCAGTACTTC. Its translation: CASSETGTGRYEQYF.

This chain connects TRBV11-1 to TRBJ2-2; 10 positions match TRBD2. Germline values: CDR1 SGHAT, CDR2 FQDESV (reference sequence). The CDR3 sequence is 16 residues long. V was clipped by 5 bases and J by 3 bases; unmatched bases: 6. CDR3 DNA: TGTGCCAGCAGCCCACTAGCGGGGCCCGACACCGGGGAGCTGTTTTTT. Its translation is CASSPLAGPDTGELFF.

The sample holds one count of this clone. The V call is TRBV3-1 (or the pseudogene TRBV3-2), the J call TRBJ2-5; D not certain. This CDR3 comprises 15 residues. Germline CDR1 reads LGHDT; CDR2 reads YNNKEL (reference sequence). Trimming removed 4 bases from V and 3 bases from J, with 15 bases in between. Here the CDR3 reads CASSPPTWLKETQYF. The CDR3 nucleotides are TGTGCCAGCAGCCCTCCGACTTGGCTGAAAGAGACCCAGTACTTC.

The chain couples TRBV2 to TRBJ2-1, with 8 bases identical to TRBD2. V was pared by 5 bases and J by 4 bases, with 7 bases of the junction left unmatched. The CDR3 consists of 15 residues. The germline V gene has CDR1 SNHLY and CDR2 FYNNEI. CDR3 amino acids: CASSPTSGNYNEQFF. CDR3 bases: TGTGCCAGCAGTCCTACTAGCGGCAATTACAATGAGCAGTTCTTC.

The rearrangement joins TRBV7-9 to TRBJ2-5; D is undetermined. The CDR3 has 15 amino acids. Germline CDR1 reads SEHNR; CDR2 reads FQNEAQ (reference sequence). Trimming removed 1 base at V and 4 bases at J, with 13 bases between. CDR3 residues: CASSLGRWAGETQYF. DNA for the CDR3: TGTGCCAGCAGCTTAGGTAGATGGGCTGGAGAGACCCAGTACTTC.

This clone was detected only once. The chain has TRBV9 and TRBJ2-1, with a weak D call TRBD2 (5 bases). Between the trimmed V and J ends, which lost 0 bases and 1 base, there was a span of 11 bases. CDR1 is SGDLS and CDR2 is YYNGEE in the germline V gene. The CDR3 runs 16 residues. This CDR3 is CASSVAGKSSYNEQFF. CDR3 DNA: TGTGCCAGCAGCGTAGCGGGAAAATCTTCCTACAATGAGCAGTTCTTC.

This chain joins TRBV2 and TRBJ1-6; 7 nucleotides match TRBD1. The V segment lost 6 bases and the J segment 4 bases; nucleotides outside the gene matches: 6. The CDR3 has 15 amino acids. CDR1 and CDR2 (germline): SNHLY, FYNNEI. The CDR3 spells CASSRTGQYNSPLHF. The CDR3 coding sequence is TGTGCCAGCAGCAGAACGGGACAGTATAATTCACCCCTCCACTTT.

This clone turned up a few times. The V call is TRBV7-9, the J call TRBJ2-7, with D tentatively TRBD1 (5 bases). Trimming took 4 bases from V and 5 from J, leaving 18 bases between them. CDR1 is SEHNR and CDR2 is FQNEAQ in the germline V gene (reference sequence). The CDR3 runs to 15 residues. The CDR3 here is CASSSRRQGLNEQYF. CDR3 coding DNA: TGTGCCAGCAGCTCTAGAAGGCAGGGCCTCAACGAGCAGTACTTC. Full variable domain (rest looked up from reference TRBV7-9 and TRBJ2-7): DTGVSQNPRHKITKRGQNVTFRCDPISEHNRLYWYRQTLGQGPEFLTYFQNEAQLEKSRLLSDRFSAERPKGSFSTLEIQRTEQGDSAMYLCASSSRRQGLNEQYFGPGTRLTVT.